The rows below give T cell receptor beta chains drawn from one sample of a study of blood T cell repertoires in COVID-19. Assay used: immunoSEQ multiplex PCR; TCRdb lists only in-frame clones, some missing. The repertoire includes more than 200,000 clones, over 75% of them detected once, and more than 0.55% sits in the top ten. The sample comprised peripheral blood. The receptors stem from a human donor in a cohort sampled during active COVID-19. Each CDR3 is given with its conserved first and last residue. The D gene is left open where the match is weak. Not all rows give a size; the values are once, few, many and, for expanded clones, a class.

TRBV6-6	TRBD2	TRBJ2-1	-	TGTGCCAGCAGTTTACCGGACGGGGGGGCATTTAATGAGCAGTTCTTC	CASSLPDGGAFNEQFF
TRBV5-4	TRBD2	TRBJ2-7	-	TGTGCCAGCAGCCCGGGACTAGCTGTAAGCTCCTACGAGCAGTACTTC	CASSPGLAVSSYEQYF
TRBV6-6	TRBD1	TRBJ1-5	-	TGTGCCAGCAGTCGAGGACAGGGGGTAGGTCAGCCCCAGCATTTT	CASSRGQGVGQPQHF
TRBV6-2/TRBV6-3	TRBD1	TRBJ1-2	-	TGTGCCAGCAGTTACCTCTCAGGGGGCGACTATGGCTACACCTTC	CASSYLSGGDYGYTF
TRBV9	-	TRBJ1-1	-	TGTGCCAGCAGCGTAGGAAGGGTCGGGGAAAACACTGAAGCTTTCTTT	CASSVGRVGENTEAFF
TRBV7-8	TRBD1	TRBJ2-7	-	TGTGCCAGCAGCGCTTTACAGGGGGCCGGTTACGAGCAGTACTTC	CASSALQGAGYEQYF
TRBV2	TRBD1	TRBJ1-2	-	TGTGCCAGCAGTAAGGACAGGGGGCGGCGTGGCTACACCTTC	CASSKDRGRRGYTF
TRBV25-1	TRBD1	TRBJ1-5	-	TGTGCCAGCAGTGACCTGGGACAGGATCAGCCCCAGCATTTT	CASSDLGQDQPQHF
TRBV7-2	-	TRBJ2-7	-	TGTGCCAGCAGCTATAGGGGAATCTCCTACGAGCAGTACTTC	CASSYRGISYEQYF
TRBV7-2	-	TRBJ1-5	-	TGTGCCAGCAGCTTAGCAGGGGGATATAGCAATCAGCCCCAGCATTTT	CASSLAGGYSNQPQHF
TRBV27	-	TRBJ1-4	-	TGTGCCAGCAGTTTCCTCCAGGGTAATGAAAAACTGTTTTTT	CASSFLQGNEKLFF
TRBV6-5	-	TRBJ1-2	-	TGTGCCAGCAGTCCCTCCTTAGACTTGACCTATGGCTACACCTTC	CASSPSLDLTYGYTF
TRBV6-2/TRBV6-3	TRBD1	TRBJ2-5	-	TGTGCCAGCAGCCCCACTACAGGGGACGAGACCCAGTACTTC	CASSPTTGDETQYF
TRBV4-1	TRBD1	TRBJ1-4	-	TGCGCCAGCAGCCGTACGGGACAGGGGAATGAAAAACTGTTTTTT	CASSRTGQGNEKLFF
TRBV11-2	TRBD1	TRBJ1-5	-	TGTGCCAGCAGCCAGGACAGGGTAGGACCCCAGCATTTT	CASSQDRVGPQHF
TRBV2	TRBD2	TRBJ2-7	-	TGTGCCAGCAGTGGATCACTAGCGGGCTATTCCTACGAGCAGTACTTC	CASSGSLAGYSYEQYF
TRBV24-1	TRBD1	TRBJ2-3	-	TGTGCCACCTCAATGACAGGGGGCGCAGATACGCAGTATTTT	CATSMTGGADTQYF
TRBV5-5	-	TRBJ1-1	-	TGTGCCAGCAGCCTTTCTCCGAGGACTGAAGCTTTCTTT	CASSLSPRTEAFF
TRBV16	-	TRBJ1-1	-	TGTGCCAGCAGCCAAATAGGCGAGGGGGCTGAAGCTTTCTTT	CASSQIGEGAEAFF
TRBV4-1	TRBD2	TRBJ2-1	-	TGCGCCAGCAGCTCAGCGGGGGGCCCAGACAATGAGCAGTTCTTC	CASSSAGGPDNEQFF
TRBV7-9	-	TRBJ2-1	-	TGTGCCAGCAGTAAAGCGGCAGAAAACTACAATGAGCAGTTCTTC	CASSKAAENYNEQFF
TRBV4-3	TRBD1	TRBJ2-1	-	TGCGCCAGCAGCCAGCCGGGACAGGGCCACAATGAGCAGTTCTTC	CASSQPGQGHNEQFF
TRBV9	-	TRBJ1-3	-	TGTGCCAGCAGCGCCCCCGGTCCCGGAAACACCATATATTTT	CASSAPGPGNTIYF
TRBV5-1	TRBD1	TRBJ2-7	-	TGCGCCAGCAGCCCCCCGGGACAGGGGGCCTACGAGCAGTACTTC	CASSPPGQGAYEQYF
TRBV9	-	TRBJ1-2	-	TGTGCCAGCAGCGTAGGGGGGGGCGCAGTCGGCTACACCTTC	CASSVGGGAVGYTF
TRBV10-1	-	TRBJ2-3	-	TGCGCCAGCAGTGAGTCTCTAACGACAGATACGCAGTATTTT	CASSESLTTDTQYF
TRBV4-1	-	TRBJ1-3	-	TGCGCCAGCAGCCAAAATCTACTTCGGGGATCTGGAAACACCATATATTTT	CASSQNLLRGSGNTIYF
TRBV5-4	-	TRBJ1-5	-	TGTGCCAGCAGCTTCCAAGGGGGACCGCCCCAGCATTTT	CASSFQGGPPQHF
TRBV19	TRBD1	TRBJ1-1	-	TGTGCCAGTAGTATCGGACAGGGGGCGTACACTGAAGCTTTCTTT	CASSIGQGAYTEAFF
TRBV5-4	-	TRBJ1-4	-	TGTGCCAGCAGCTTGGCAACAACTAATGAAAAACTGTTTTTT	CASSLATTNEKLFF
TRBV5-4	-	TRBJ2-7	-	TGTGCCAGCAGCGCGGGGCCCTACGAGCAGTACTTC	CASSAGPYEQYF
TRBV7-2	-	TRBJ1-5	few	TGTGCCAGCAGCGAGGGATCAAATCAGCCCCAGCATTTT	CASSEGSNQPQHF
TRBV6-6	-	TRBJ1-5	few	TGTGCCAGCAGTTCAAAAGACAGGCAGGGCAATCAGCCCCAGCATTTT	CASSSKDRQGNQPQHF
TRBV9	-	TRBJ2-7	-	TGTGCCAGCAGCGCTGGGCCCCCACCCAGATACGAGCAGTACTTC	CASSAGPPPRYEQYF
TRBV7-9	-	TRBJ1-4	-	TGTGCCAGCAGCCTCACCATACAGGATGAAAAACTGTTTTTT	CASSLTIQDEKLFF
TRBV28	-	TRBJ1-1	-	TGTGCCAGCAGCCAAGGCAGGGAGAACACTGAAGCTTTCTTT	CASSQGRENTEAFF
TRBV6-6	TRBD1	TRBJ1-2	-	TGTGCCAGCACGTGGGACAGGGGCGGTGGCTACACCTTC	CASTWDRGGGYTF
TRBV7-2	-	TRBJ2-5	-	TGTGCCAGCAGCTTAATCCCCCCAAGGGGAGAGACCCAGTACTTC	CASSLIPPRGETQYF
TRBV9	TRBD2	TRBJ2-7	-	TGTGCCAGCAGCGGGGGGACGGGAGGGACCTACGAGCAGTACTTC	CASSGGTGGTYEQYF
TRBV12-1	-	TRBJ2-2	-	TGTGCCAGCAATCGGGAGGGTTCCGGGGAGCTGTTTTTT	CASNREGSGELFF
TRBV20-1	-	TRBJ1-5	-	TGCAGTGCTAGTGTAGAGGGGGATCAGCCCCAGCATTTT	CSASVEGDQPQHF
TRBV6-2/TRBV6-3	-	TRBJ2-2	-	TGTGCCAGCAGTTACTCCTCCCGGGATCACCCCCGGGGGGAGCTGTTTTTT	CASSYSSRDHPRGELFF
TRBV14	-	TRBJ1-6	-	TGTGCCAGCAGCAGGGGATTCTATAATTCACCCCTCCACTTT	CASSRGFYNSPLHF
TRBV5-6	-	TRBJ2-4	-	TGTGCCAGCAGCTTGAACCCGGGGGGACAAAGCTTC	CASSLNPGGQSF
TRBV6-2/TRBV6-3	-	TRBJ1-2	-	TGTGCCAGCGGTTCGGTCCTGCGGGGCTACACCTTC	CASGSVLRGYTF
TRBV27	-	TRBJ1-2	-	TGTGCCAGCAGCACCGTTTGGGGGGATGGCGGCTACACCTTC	CASSTVWGDGGYTF
TRBV19	-	TRBJ1-4	-	TGTGCCAGCTGGTGGACCGGCCAAGTCGCGGGAAAACTGTTTTTT	CASWWTGQVAGKLFF
TRBV27	-	TRBJ1-4	-	TGTGCCAGCAGTTTCAACAGGGCGGAAAAACTGTTTTTT	CASSFNRAEKLFF
TRBV7-9	TRBD1	TRBJ1-1	-	TGTGCCAGCAGCCGGGGACAGCGAATGGACACTGAAGCTTTCTTT	CASSRGQRMDTEAFF
TRBV7-2	-	TRBJ2-5	-	TGTGCCAGCAGCTTAGGGACTTACGAAGAGACCCAGTACTTC	CASSLGTYEETQYF
TRBV7-9	-	TRBJ1-1	-	TGTGCCAGCAGATCGGCAGGTCTCCGGACTGAAGCTTTCTTT	CASRSAGLRTEAFF
TRBV30	TRBD1	TRBJ1-2	-	TGTGCTATGACAGGGAACTATGGCTACACCTTC	CAMTGNYGYTF